These 19 T cell receptor beta chains originate from one sample sequenced in a study of control samples from healthy donors and cancer patients. Some clones are missing from TCRdb's copy, which holds only in-frame ones; the method was immunoSEQ multiplex PCR. Among 130,000 or so clones listed, roughly 90% were seen once. The sequenced sample consisted of blood. These receptors were taken from a man aged 50 to 60 in good health.

The chain carries TRBV3-1 (or the pseudogene TRBV3-2) and TRBJ2-4; D could derive from TRBD1 or TRBD2 (5 bases each). The length of the CDR3 is 13 residues. Trimming removed 3 bases at V and 10 bases at J, with 13 bases between. The germline CDR1 and CDR2 sequences are LGHDT and YNNKEL (reference sequence). CDR3 residues: CASSQGTATIQYF. In nucleotides, the CDR3 is TGTGCCAGCAGCCAGGGGACCGCTACTATTCAGTACTTC.

This clone was observed a few times. The CDR3 loop reads CASSLRTGYTDTQYF. CDR3 coding DNA: TGTGCCAGCAGCTTGAGGACAGGGTACACAGATACGCAGTATTTT. J is TRBJ2-3 and V is TRBV5-6; the match to TRBD1 covers 8 bases. V shed 1 base, J shed 2 bases, and the junction held 3 bases outside the gene matches. CDR3 size: 15 residues. CDR1 and CDR2 from the germline V gene are SGHDT and YYEEEE.

This clone was counted at least ten times. The chain joins TRBV28 to TRBJ1-1; D unresolved. V was trimmed by 1 base and J by 0 bases, leaving 12 bases between them. The CDR3 spans 16 residues. The germline V gene has CDR1 MDHEN and CDR2 SYDVKM. CDR3 DNA sequence: TGTGCCAGCAGTTTATTGCCTACCAAGATGAACACTGAAGCTTTCTTT. It encodes CASSLLPTKMNTEAFF.

The J gene is TRBJ1-2, the V gene TRBV11-3; no clear D. The length of the CDR3 is 12 residues. V dropped 7 bases and J dropped 6 bases, with 12 bases sitting between them. CDR1 and CDR2 (germline): SGHNT, YENEEA. The chain's CDR3 is CASKGSNNGYTF. CDR3 in DNA: TGTGCCAGCAAGGGTTCAAATAATGGCTACACCTTC. Full variable domain (rest looked up from reference TRBV11-3 and TRBJ1-2): EAGVVQSPRYKIIEKKQPVAFWCNPISGHNTLYWYLQNLGQGPELLIRYENEEAVDDSQLPKDRFSAERLKGVDSTLKIQPAELGDSAVYLCASKGSNNGYTFGSGTRLTVV.

This rearrangement joins TRBV29-1 to TRBJ1-3, with unresolved D. The length of the CDR3 is 12 residues. Germline CDR1 SQVTM, CDR2 ANQGSEA. Between the trimmed V and J ends, which lost 4 bases and 3 bases, there was a span of 7 bases. The chain's CDR3 is CSVALGGNTIYF. Here the CDR3 DNA reads TGCAGCGTTGCTTTAGGTGGAAACACCATATATTTT.

This CDR3 is CASSPTGGNTGELFF. The CDR3 region has the DNA TGTGCCAGCTCCCCGACAGGAGGTAACACCGGGGAGCTGTTTTTT. The chain uses TRBV18 and TRBJ2-2, with D possibly being TRBD1 (6 bases). Germline CDR1 and CDR2: KGHSH and LQKENI. The CDR3 has 15 residues. Trimming removed 6 bases from V and 2 bases from J, with 13 bases in between.

V usage is TRBV6-5 and J usage is TRBJ2-1; the match to TRBD2 covers 9 bases. The CDR3 is 15 amino acids. The junction had 16 bases not matched to a gene; V was cut back by 5 bases and J by 14 bases. Germline-derived CDR1 and CDR2 are MNHEY and SVGAGI. The DNA for the CDR3 is TGTGCCAGCAGTCCCTACCGCCGCGGGGGGGCCTCGGAGTTCTTC. It is translated as CASSPYRRGGASEFF.

The chain links TRBV6-2 or TRBV6-3 to TRBJ2-1; D ambiguous. Germline V gene data show CDR1 as MNHEY and CDR2 as SVGEGT. V shed 0 bases and J shed 10 bases, with 13 bases lying between them. The CDR3 spans 14 residues. The CDR3 sequence is CASSYSNRALEQFF. The CDR3, as DNA: TGTGCCAGCAGTTACTCGAATAGGGCTCTAGAGCAGTTCTTC.

V usage is TRBV19 and J usage is TRBJ2-3; D may be TRBD2 (5 bases). CDR3 length: 16 amino acids. Germline assignment: CDR1 LNHDA and CDR2 SQIVND (reference sequence). Deletions cut 6 bases from V and 4 bases from J, with 20 bases between. The CDR3 reads CASSNPGSPKADTQYF. CDR3 DNA sequence: TGTGCCAGTAGCAACCCGGGATCCCCTAAAGCAGATACGCAGTATTTT.

The chain combines TRBV18 with TRBJ2-1, with D possibly matching TRBD1 (6 bases). The CDR3 loop spans 14 amino acids. The germline V and J ends were trimmed by 6 bases and 8 bases, with 17 bases remaining between them. The germline V gene encodes CDR1 KGHSH and CDR2 LQKENI. CDR3 sequence reads: CASSQYAGVDEQFF. DNA of the CDR3: TGTGCCAGCTCTCAGTATGCAGGGGTCGATGAGCAGTTCTTC.

This clone has just a few counts. For the CDR3, the DNA is TGTGCCTGGAGTGTACATCTAAGCCACGAGCAGTACTTC. Translation gives CAWSVHLSHEQYF. This chain connects TRBV30 to TRBJ2-7, with D hard to call. Germline CDR1 is GTSNPN and CDR2 is SVGIG (reference sequence). Trimming stripped 0 bases from V and 5 bases from J, with 11 bases between. The CDR3 covers 13 residues.

The V gene is TRBV5-1, the J gene TRBJ1-6; D is undetermined. Trimming took off 4 bases at V and 1 base at J, with 9 bases between the two ends. From germline, CDR1 is SGHRS and CDR2 YFSETQ. The CDR3 length is 15 residues. CDR3 sequence (DNA): TGCGCCAGCAGCCTGGGCGGGTCCTATAATTCACCCCTCCACTTT. It is translated as CASSLGGSYNSPLHF.

The CDR3 sequence is CASSDPGGVLGYTF. CDR3 nucleotide sequence: TGTGCCAGCAGTGACCCGGGAGGGGTGCTTGGCTACACCTTC. V and J are TRBV25-1 and TRBJ1-2, with D possibly TRBD1 on 5 matching bases. V lost 3 bases, J lost 7 bases, and 15 bases lay in between. CDR3 length: 14 residues. Germline values: CDR1 MGHDK, CDR2 SYGVNS.

The chain carries TRBV19 and TRBJ1-5; D is unresolved. Trimming shortened V by 3 bases and J by 0 bases, and 9 bases separated the two germline ends. CDR3 length: 15 amino acids. Germline V gene data show CDR1 as LNHDA and CDR2 as SQIVND (reference sequence). CDR3 amino acids: CASSILGNSNQPQHF. CDR3 in DNA: TGTGCCAGTAGTATTTTAGGGAATAGCAATCAGCCCCAGCATTTT.

The chain joins TRBV5-5 to TRBJ2-5; 16 bases are shared with TRBD2. The germline gives CDR1 SGHKS, CDR2 YYEKEE (reference sequence). J gave up 5 bases and V 4 bases, and 5 bases lay outside the gene matches. The CDR3 sequence is 16 residues long. CDR3 loop: CASSKGLAGGLETQYF. Written as DNA, the CDR3 is TGTGCCAGCAGCAAGGGACTAGCGGGGGGGCTTGAGACCCAGTACTTC.

This clone was observed once. The chain uses TRBV5-1 and TRBJ2-7, with a weak D call TRBD1 (5 bases). The CDR3 loop spans 12 amino acids. Trimming pared 0 bases from V and 6 bases from J, leaving 7 bases between. Per germline, CDR1 SGHRS and CDR2 YFSETQ. CDR3 loop: CASSLAQGEQYF. CDR3 coding DNA: TGCGCCAGCAGCTTGGCCCAGGGCGAGCAGTACTTC.

This chain uses TRBV3-1 (or the pseudogene TRBV3-2) with TRBJ1-1, with D perhaps matching TRBD1 (6 bases). Germline-derived CDR1 and CDR2 are LGHDT and YNNKEL (reference sequence). The V end was cut by 2 bases, the J end by 4 bases, with 17 bases between. This CDR3 has 16 amino acids. The CDR3 spells CASSQLGGGRGTEAFF. DNA for the CDR3: TGTGCCAGCAGCCAACTAGGGGGGGGCCGGGGCACTGAAGCTTTCTTT.

The chain recombines TRBV6-5 with TRBJ2-7, with D possibly being TRBD2 (6 bases). The CDR3 length is 15 residues. V lost 3 bases and J 1 base, leaving 13 bases between the germline ends. Germline V gene lookup returns CDR1 MNHEY and CDR2 SVGAGI. CDR3 nucleotides: TGTGCCAGCAGTTATCGGAGGGAGCCATCCTACGAGCAGTACTTC. This encodes CASSYRREPSYEQYF.

The chain carries TRBV9 and TRBJ2-7; TRBD1 agrees at 7 bases. Germline-derived CDR1 and CDR2 are SGDLS and YYNGEE. This CDR3 has 14 amino acids. V was clipped by 3 bases and J by 3 bases; unmatched bases: 6. The CDR3 region has the DNA TGTGCCAGCAGCGGAGGGGCAGGGGGCTACGAGCAGTACTTC. Translated, it gives CASSGGAGGYEQYF.